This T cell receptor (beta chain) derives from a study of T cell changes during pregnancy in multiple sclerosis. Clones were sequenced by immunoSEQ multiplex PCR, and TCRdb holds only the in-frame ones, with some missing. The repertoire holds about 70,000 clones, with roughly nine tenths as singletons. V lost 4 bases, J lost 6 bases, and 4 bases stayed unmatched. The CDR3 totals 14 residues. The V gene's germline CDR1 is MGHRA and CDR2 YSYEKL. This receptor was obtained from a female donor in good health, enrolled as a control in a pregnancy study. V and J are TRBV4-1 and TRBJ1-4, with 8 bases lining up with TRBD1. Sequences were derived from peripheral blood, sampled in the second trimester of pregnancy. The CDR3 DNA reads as TGCGCCAGCAGCCGACAGGGGTTAGATGAAAAACTGTTTTTT. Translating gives CASSRQGLDEKLFF.